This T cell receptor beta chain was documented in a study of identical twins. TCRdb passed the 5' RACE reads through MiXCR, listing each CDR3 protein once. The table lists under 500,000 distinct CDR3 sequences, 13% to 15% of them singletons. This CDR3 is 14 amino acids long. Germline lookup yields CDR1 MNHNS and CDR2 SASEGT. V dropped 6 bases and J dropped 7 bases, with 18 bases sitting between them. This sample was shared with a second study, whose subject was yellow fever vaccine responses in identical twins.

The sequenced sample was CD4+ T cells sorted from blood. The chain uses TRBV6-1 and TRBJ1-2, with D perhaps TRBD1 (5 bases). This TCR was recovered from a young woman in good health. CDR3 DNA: TGTGCCAGCAGCCCCCGTCGGGGCGATGGTGGCTACACCTTC. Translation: CASSPRRGDGGYTF.